This T cell receptor (beta chain) came from a study of cytomegalovirus exposure and HLA in healthy donors. The assay was immunoSEQ multiplex PCR, and TCRdb's table has in-frame clones only and misses some. The table has around 99,000 clones, about nine tenths seen once. In its sample, this clone was seen once. The antigen remains unidentified. The CDR3 covers 18 residues. The V segment lost 0 bases and the J segment 5 bases; nucleotides outside the gene matches: 13. From germline, CDR1 is MNHEY and CDR2 SMNVEV (reference sequence). Regarding the study as a whole: Cytomegalovirus-associated TCR beta chains were listed, numbering roughly 150.

The material sequenced was PBMCs. The receptor's source is a young woman in good health and CMV-seronegative. V gene TRBV27 combines with J gene TRBJ1-1; 9 bases agree with TRBD1. The CDR3 loop is CASSLSPGTGLSLTEAFF. The CDR3, as DNA: TGTGCCAGCAGTTTATCTCCCGGGACAGGGTTAAGTCTGACTGAAGCTTTCTTT.